This note documents a single TCR beta chain sequence. No antigen is known for it. V was shortened by 7 bases and J by 5 bases, with 8 bases between the two germline ends. CDR3 length equals 11 residues. The data originate from a study of response to subunit inactivated influenza vaccine. Notes on the study in general: It was suggested by the authors that few new T cells are recruited by each seasonal influenza vaccination.

Each CDR3 protein gets one entry after TCRdb re-called the RT-PCR reads with MiXCR. The sample holds fewer than 650,000 distinct CDR3 sequences, under 15% seen once. This TCR derives from a man aged 45 to 65 who received an inactivated influenza vaccine. Sample: PBMCs from blood, taken about 40 days after vaccination. The chain has TRBV12-3 or TRBV12-4 and TRBJ1-1; D not resolved. CDR3 loop: CASILRTEAFF. The CDR3 DNA sequence: TGTGCCAGCATCCTAAGGACTGAAGCTTTCTTT.